This T cell receptor beta chain emerged from a study of blood T cells in healthy people across ages. Together with a sample-barcoded 5' primer, a J-beta primer mix was included in a second PCR lasting about 6 to 11 cycles. MiXCR, applied by TCRdb to the 5' RACE reads, yields one record per CDR3 protein. The repertoire holds about 930,000 distinct CDR3 sequences, 29% seen once, with about 9.4% in the top ten. This clonotype was seen many times. V lost 6 bases and J lost 3, with 18 bases in between. The germline V gene encodes CDR1 SNHLY and CDR2 FYNNEI. The CDR3 loop spans 15 amino acids. The same specimen was also included in a second study, on T cells of mothers and their children. That study adds: Donation involved a few healthy Caucasian mothers and the six children that they had. The analysis detected no persistent microchimeric T cell clones.

Source material: blood. This receptor was identified in a woman aged 35 to 49 in good health. The rearrangement uses TRBV2 and TRBJ2-7, with D possibly being TRBD1 (7 bases). CDR3 protein: CASSRETGNDYEQYF. The CDR3 coding sequence is TGTGCCAGCAGCCGGGAGACAGGGAATGACTACGAGCAGTACTTC.